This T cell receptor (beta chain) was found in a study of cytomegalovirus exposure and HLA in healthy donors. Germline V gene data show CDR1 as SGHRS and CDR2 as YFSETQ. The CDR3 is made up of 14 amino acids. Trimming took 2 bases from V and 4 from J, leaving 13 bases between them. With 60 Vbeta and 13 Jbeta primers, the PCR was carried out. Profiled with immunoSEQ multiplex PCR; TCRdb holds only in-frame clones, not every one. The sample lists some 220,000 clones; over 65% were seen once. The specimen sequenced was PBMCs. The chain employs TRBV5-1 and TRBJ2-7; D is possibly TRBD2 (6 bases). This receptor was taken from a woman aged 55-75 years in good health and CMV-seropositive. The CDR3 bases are TGCGCCAGCAGCTTTGCGGGGCAGATTTACGAGCAGTACTTC. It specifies CASSFAGQIYEQYF. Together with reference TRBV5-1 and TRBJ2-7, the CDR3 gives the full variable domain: KAGVTQTPRYLIKTRGQQVTLSCSPISGHRSVSWYQQTPGQGLQFLFEYFSETQRNKGNFPGRFSGRQFSNSRSEMNVSTLELGDSALYLCASSFAGQIYEQYFGPGTRLTVT.